This TCR beta chain was sequenced for a study of shared clonotypes between healthy human individuals. The CDR3 contains 14 residues. Looked up from germline, CDR1 is GTSNPN and CDR2 is SVGIG (reference sequence). V gave up 3 bases and J gave up 1 base, with 10 bases separating them. Repertoires were generated with immunoSEQ multiplex PCR, while TCRdb's copy carries only in-frame clones and drops some. The table records roughly 1,500,000 clones, about 98.5% of them present only once. V is TRBV30 and J is TRBJ1-5; D not certain. Sequencing input: naive CD4+ T cells sorted from blood. Regarding subset: CD45RA+ positively selected. The receptor's source is a man younger than 45 in good health. CDR3 sequence reads: CAWSSGQSNQPQHF. In nucleotides, the CDR3 is TGTGCCTGGAGCAGCGGGCAGAGCAATCAGCCCCAGCATTTT.